This T cell receptor (beta chain) was observed in a study of cytomegalovirus exposure and HLA in healthy donors. Points from the study as a whole: In a later analysis, at a false discovery rate of 0.05, roughly 17,000 TCR beta sequences matched HLA alleles.

As for this clone: Antigen specificity is unknown.

Trimming removed 4 bases from V and 3 bases from J; junction bases left unmatched: 4. This CDR3 is 15 amino acids long. CDR1 is MDHEN, CDR2 SYDVKM, per germline. The donors comprised healthy bone marrow donors. Use of 60 Vbeta and 13 Jbeta primers characterized the PCR. Assay used: immunoSEQ multiplex PCR; TCRdb lists only in-frame clones, some missing. The sample lists about 180,000 clones, 77% seen once, with around 3.5% in the top ten. The sequence derives from a woman aged 55 to 70 in good health and CMV-seropositive. Sequencing input: PBMCs. The chain has TRBV28 and TRBJ1-3, with TRBD1 matching 9 bases. The CDR3 here is CASSSPTGGGNTIYF. CDR3 coding DNA: TGTGCCAGCAGTTCACCGACAGGGGGTGGAAACACCATATATTTT.